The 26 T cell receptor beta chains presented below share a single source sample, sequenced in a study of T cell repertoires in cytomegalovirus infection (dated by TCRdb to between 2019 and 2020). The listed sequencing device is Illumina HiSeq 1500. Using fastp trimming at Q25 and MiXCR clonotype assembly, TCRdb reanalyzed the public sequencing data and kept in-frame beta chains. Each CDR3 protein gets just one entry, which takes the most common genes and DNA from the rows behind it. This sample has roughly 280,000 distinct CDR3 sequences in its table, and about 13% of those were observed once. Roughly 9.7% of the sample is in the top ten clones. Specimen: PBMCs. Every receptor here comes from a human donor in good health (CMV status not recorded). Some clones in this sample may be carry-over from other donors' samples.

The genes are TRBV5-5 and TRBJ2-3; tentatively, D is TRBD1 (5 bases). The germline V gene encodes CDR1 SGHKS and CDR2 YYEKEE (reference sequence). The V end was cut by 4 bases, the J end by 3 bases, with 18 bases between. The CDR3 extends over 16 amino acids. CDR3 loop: CASSLLGAAITDTQYF. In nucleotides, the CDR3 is TGTGCCAGCAGCCTACTTGGGGCGGCTATAACAGATACGCAGTATTTT.

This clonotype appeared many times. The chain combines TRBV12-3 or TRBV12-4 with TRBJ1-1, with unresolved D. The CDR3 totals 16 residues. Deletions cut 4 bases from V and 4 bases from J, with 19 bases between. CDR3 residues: CASSSQSGMWGTEAFF. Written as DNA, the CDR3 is TGTGCCAGCAGTTCCCAATCCGGCATGTGGGGCACTGAAGCTTTCTTT.

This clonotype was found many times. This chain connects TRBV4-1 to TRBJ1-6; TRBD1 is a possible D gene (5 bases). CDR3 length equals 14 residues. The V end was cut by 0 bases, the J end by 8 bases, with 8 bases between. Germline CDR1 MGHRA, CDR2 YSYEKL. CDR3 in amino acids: CASSQEGGDSPLHF. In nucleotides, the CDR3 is TGCGCCAGCAGCCAAGAGGGGGGAGATTCACCCCTCCACTTT.

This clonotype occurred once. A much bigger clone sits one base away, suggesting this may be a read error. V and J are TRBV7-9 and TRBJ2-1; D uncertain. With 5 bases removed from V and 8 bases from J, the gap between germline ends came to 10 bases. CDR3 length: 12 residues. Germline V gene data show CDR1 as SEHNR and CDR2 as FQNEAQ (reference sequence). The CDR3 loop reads CASSRPWDEQFF. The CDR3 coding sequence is TGTGCCAGCAGCAGACCGTGGGATGAGCAGTTCTTC.

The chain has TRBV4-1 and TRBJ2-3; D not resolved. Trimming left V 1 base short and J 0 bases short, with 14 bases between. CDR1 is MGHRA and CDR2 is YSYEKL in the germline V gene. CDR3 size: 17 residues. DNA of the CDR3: TGCGCCAGCAGCCAAGGCCCCCAACTTACTAGCACAGATACGCAGTATTTT. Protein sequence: CASSQGPQLTSTDTQYF.

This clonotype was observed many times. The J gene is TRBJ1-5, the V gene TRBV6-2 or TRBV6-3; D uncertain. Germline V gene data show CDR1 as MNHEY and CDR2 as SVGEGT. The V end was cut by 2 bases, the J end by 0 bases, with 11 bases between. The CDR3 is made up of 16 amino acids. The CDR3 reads CASSYEAPYSNQPQHF. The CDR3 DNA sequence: TGTGCCAGCAGTTACGAGGCACCTTATAGCAATCAGCCCCAGCATTTT.

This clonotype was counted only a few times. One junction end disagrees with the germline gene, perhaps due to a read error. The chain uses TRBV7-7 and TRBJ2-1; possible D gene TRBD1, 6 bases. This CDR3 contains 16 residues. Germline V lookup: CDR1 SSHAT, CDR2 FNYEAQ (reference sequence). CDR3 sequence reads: CASSPIQGTRQNEQFF. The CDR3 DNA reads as TGTGCTAGCAGCCCAATCCAGGGGACCCGGCAGAATGAGCAGTTCTTC.

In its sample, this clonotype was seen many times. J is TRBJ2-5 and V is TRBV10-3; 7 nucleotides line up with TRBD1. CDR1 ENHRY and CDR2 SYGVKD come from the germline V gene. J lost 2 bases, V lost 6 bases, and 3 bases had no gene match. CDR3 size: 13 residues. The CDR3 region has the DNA TGTGCCATCAGGACGGGACAGCAAGAGACCCAGTACTTC. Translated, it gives CAIRTGQQETQYF.

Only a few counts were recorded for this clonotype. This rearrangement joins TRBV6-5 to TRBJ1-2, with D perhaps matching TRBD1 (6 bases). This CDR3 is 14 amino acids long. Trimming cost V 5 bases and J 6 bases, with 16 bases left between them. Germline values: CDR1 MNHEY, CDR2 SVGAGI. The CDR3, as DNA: TGTGCCAGCAGTACCCGGGTGGGGGCGGATGGCTACACCTTC. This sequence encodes CASSTRVGADGYTF.

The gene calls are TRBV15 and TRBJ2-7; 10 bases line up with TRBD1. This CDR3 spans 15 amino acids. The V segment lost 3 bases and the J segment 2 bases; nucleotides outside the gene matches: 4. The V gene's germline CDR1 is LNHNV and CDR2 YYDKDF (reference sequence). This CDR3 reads CATSRGGQGAYEQYF. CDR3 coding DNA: TGTGCCACCAGCAGGGGTGGACAGGGGGCCTACGAGCAGTACTTC.

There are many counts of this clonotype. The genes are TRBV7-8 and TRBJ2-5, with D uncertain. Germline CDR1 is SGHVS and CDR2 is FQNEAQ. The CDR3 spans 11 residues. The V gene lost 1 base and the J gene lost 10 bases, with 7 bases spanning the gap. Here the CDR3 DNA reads TGTGCCAGCAGCTTAGGTTTGGTCCAGTACTTC. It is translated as CASSLGLVQYF.

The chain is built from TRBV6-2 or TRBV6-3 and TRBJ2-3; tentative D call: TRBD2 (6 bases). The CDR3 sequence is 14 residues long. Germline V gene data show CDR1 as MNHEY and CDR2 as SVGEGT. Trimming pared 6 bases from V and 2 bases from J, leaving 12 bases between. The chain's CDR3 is CASRRLGTTDTQYF. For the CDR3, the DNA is TGTGCCAGCAGGAGACTAGGTACCACAGATACGCAGTATTTT.

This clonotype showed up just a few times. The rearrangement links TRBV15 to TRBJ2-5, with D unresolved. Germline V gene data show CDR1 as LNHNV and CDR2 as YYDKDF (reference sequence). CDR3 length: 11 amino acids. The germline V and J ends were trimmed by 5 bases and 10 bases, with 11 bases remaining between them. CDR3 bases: TGTGCCACCAGCCGCACCACTGTCCAGTACTTC. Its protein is CATSRTTVQYF.

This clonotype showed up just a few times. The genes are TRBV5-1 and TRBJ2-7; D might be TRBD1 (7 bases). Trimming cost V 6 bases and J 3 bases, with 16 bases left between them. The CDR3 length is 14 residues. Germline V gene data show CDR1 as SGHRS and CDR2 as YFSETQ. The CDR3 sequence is CASKVSGGFYEQYF. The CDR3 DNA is TGCGCCAGCAAGGTGTCAGGGGGGTTCTACGAGCAGTACTTC.

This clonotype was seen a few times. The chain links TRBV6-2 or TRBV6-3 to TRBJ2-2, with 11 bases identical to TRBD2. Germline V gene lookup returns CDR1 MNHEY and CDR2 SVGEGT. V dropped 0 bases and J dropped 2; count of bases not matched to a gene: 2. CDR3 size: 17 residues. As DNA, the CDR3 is TGTGCCAGCAGTTACTCGACTAGCGGGGTTAACACCGGGGAGCTGTTTTTT. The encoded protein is CASSYSTSGVNTGELFF.

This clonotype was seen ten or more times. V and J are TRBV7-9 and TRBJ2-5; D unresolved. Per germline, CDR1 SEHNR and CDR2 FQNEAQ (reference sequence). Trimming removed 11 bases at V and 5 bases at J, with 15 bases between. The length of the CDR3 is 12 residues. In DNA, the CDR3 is TGTGCCGTTGACTGGGGTGCGGAGACCCAGTACTTC. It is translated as CAVDWGAETQYF.

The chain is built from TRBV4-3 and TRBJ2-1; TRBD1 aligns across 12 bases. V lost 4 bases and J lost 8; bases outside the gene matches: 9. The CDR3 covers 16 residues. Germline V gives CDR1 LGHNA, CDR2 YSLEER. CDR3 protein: CASSPTYGTGGDEQFF. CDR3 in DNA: TGCGCCAGCAGCCCCACGTATGGGACAGGGGGCGATGAGCAGTTCTTC.

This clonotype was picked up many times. CDR3 sequence (DNA): TGTGCCAGCAGCTCCTCCCCTCGGGAGCCGCTGAACACTGAAGCTTTCTTT. It codes for CASSSSPREPLNTEAFF. V is TRBV7-6 and J is TRBJ1-1; D is unclear. Germline values: CDR1 SGHVS, CDR2 FNYEAQ. The germline V and J ends were trimmed by 4 bases and 0 bases, with 18 bases remaining between them. The CDR3 loop spans 17 amino acids. Full variable domain (outside the CDR3, taken from reference TRBV7-6 and TRBJ1-1): GAGVSQSPRYKVTKRGQDVALRCDPISGHVSLYWYRQALGQGPEFLTYFNYEAQQDKSGLPNDRFSAERPEGSISTLTIQRTEQRDSAMYRCASSSSPREPLNTEAFFGQGTRLTVV.

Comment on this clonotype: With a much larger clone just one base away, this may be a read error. In nucleotides, the CDR3 is TGTGCCACCCGGCGGTTTGAGCCTAGACTAACTGGGGCCAACGTCCTGACTTTC. Amino acids: CATRRFEPRLTGANVLTF. The chain employs TRBV28 and TRBJ2-6; a weak D match, TRBD2 (5 bases). Trimming shortened V by 10 bases and J by 2 bases, and 24 bases separated the two germline ends. Germline V gene lookup returns CDR1 MDHEN and CDR2 SYDVKM. This CDR3 spans 18 amino acids.

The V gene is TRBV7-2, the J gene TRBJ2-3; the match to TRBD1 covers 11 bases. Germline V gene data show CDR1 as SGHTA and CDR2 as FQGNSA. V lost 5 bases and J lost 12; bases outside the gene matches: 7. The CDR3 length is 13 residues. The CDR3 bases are TGTGCCAGCAGCAACCGGGGACAGGGGGTACAGTATTTT. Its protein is CASSNRGQGVQYF.

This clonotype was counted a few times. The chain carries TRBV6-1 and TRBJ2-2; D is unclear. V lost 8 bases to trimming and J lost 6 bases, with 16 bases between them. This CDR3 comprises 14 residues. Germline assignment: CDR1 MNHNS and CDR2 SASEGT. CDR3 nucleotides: TGTGCCAGCGGCGAGGTCTTTCGGGCCGGGGAGCTGTTTTTT. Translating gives CASGEVFRAGELFF.

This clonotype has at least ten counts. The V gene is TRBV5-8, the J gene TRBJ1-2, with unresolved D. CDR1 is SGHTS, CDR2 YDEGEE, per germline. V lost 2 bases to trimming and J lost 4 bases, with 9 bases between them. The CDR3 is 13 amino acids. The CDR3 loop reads CASSFLLPYGYTF. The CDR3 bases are TGTGCCAGCAGCTTCCTTCTTCCCTATGGCTACACCTTC.

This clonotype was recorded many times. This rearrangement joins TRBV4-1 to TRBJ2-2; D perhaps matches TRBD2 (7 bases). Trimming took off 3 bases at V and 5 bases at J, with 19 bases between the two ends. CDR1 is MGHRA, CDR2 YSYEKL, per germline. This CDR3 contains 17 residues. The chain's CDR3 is CASSHDRGGGSTGELFF. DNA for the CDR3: TGCGCCAGCAGCCACGACCGAGGGGGGGGAAGTACCGGGGAGCTGTTTTTT.

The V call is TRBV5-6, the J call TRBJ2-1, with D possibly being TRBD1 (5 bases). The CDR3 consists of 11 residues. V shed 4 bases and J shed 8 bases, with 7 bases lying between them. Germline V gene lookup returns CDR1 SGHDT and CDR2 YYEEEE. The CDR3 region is CASSQGYEQFF. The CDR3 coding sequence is TGTGCCAGCAGCCAGGGATATGAGCAGTTCTTC.

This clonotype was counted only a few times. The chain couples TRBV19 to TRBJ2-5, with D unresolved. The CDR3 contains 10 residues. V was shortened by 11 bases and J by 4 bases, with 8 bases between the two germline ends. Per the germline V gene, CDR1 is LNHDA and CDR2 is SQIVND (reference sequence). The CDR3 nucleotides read TGTGCCCTCCGTCGAGAGACCCAGTACTTC. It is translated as CALRRETQYF.

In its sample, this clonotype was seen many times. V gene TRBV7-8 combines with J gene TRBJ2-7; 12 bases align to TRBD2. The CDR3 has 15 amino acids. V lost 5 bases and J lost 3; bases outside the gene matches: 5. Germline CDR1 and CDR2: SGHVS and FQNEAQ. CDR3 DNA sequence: TGTGCCAGCAGCCTCAGGACTAGCGGGAACTACGAGCAGTACTTC. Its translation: CASSLRTSGNYEQYF. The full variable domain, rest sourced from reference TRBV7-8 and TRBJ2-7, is GAGVSQSPRYKVAKRGQDVALRCDPISGHVSLFWYQQALGQGPEFLTYFQNEAQLDKSGLPSDRFFAERPEGSVSTLKIQRTQQEDSAVYLCASSLRTSGNYEQYFGPGTRLTVT.